The 7 T cell receptor beta chains below were found in one sample sequenced in a study of blood T cell repertoires in COVID-19 (dated by TCRdb to about 2020). The method behind the library was the immunoSEQ multiplex PCR assay. TCRdb mirrors the immuneACCESS table, restricted to in-frame sequences. Some clones are absent from its copies; in checked studies, under half trace to an unresolved V gene, and the reason for the others is unknown. The sample table records 69,000 or so clones; 84% of these occur just once. Less than 15% of the sample is held by the ten biggest clonotypes. The sequenced sample consisted of peripheral blood. The receptors come from a man aged 45-65 years with COVID-19, enrolled during active disease.

The rearrangement uses TRBV10-3 and TRBJ1-1, with 9 bases fitting TRBD1. Germline CDR1 and CDR2: ENHRY and SYGVKD. This CDR3 has 14 residues. Germline trimming cut 3 bases from V and 7 bases from J; bases unmatched to any gene: 6. This chain's CDR3 is CAISEQGARGEAFF. The CDR3 coding sequence is TGTGCCATCAGTGAACAGGGGGCGAGGGGTGAAGCTTTCTTT.

V and J are TRBV2 and TRBJ2-7; D perhaps matches TRBD1 (7 bases). CDR1 is SNHLY, CDR2 FYNNEI, per germline. The V gene lost 5 bases and the J gene lost 0 bases, with 11 bases spanning the gap. This CDR3 spans 14 amino acids. This chain's CDR3 is CASSYRGLSYEQYF. CDR3 nucleotides: TGTGCCAGCAGTTACAGGGGACTCTCCTACGAGCAGTACTTC.

There are a few counts of this clone. The chain joins TRBV1 to TRBJ2-3; no DNA check was done on the table's D call, TRBD1. TRBV1 is tagged as a pseudogene. There are 15 residues in the CDR3. CDR3 in amino acids: CTSSHPDRPKCTQYF. In nucleotides, the CDR3 is TGCACCAGCAGCCACCCGGACAGGCCAAAATGTACGCAGTATTTT.

The V and J genes are TRBV11-2 and TRBJ1-2, with D perhaps TRBD1 (5 bases). The germline gives CDR1 SGHAT, CDR2 FQNNGV. V was pared by 5 bases and J by 6 bases, with 10 bases between. The CDR3 loop spans 12 amino acids. The CDR3 is CASSPGVHGYTF. The CDR3 DNA reads as TGTGCCAGCAGCCCGGGGGTCCATGGCTACACCTTC.

This rearrangement joins TRBV4-2 to TRBJ1-6; no firm D call. The CDR3 covers 15 residues. Between the trimmed V and J ends, which lost 10 bases and 6 bases, there was a span of 19 bases. CDR1 LGHNA and CDR2 YNFKEQ come from the germline V gene. DNA of the CDR3: TGTGCCACCCGAGAACCCCCCGGAGGTAATTCACCCCTCCACTTT. Its protein product is CATREPPGGNSPLHF.

This clone showed up just once. The V and J genes are TRBV12-3 or TRBV12-4 and TRBJ1-1; 7 nucleotides align to TRBD1. Trimming removed 6 bases from V and 1 base from J; junction bases left unmatched: 2. CDR3 length equals 13 residues. CDR3 coding DNA: TGTGCCAGCAGCCGGACAGGGAACACTGAAGCTTTCTTT. Translation: CASSRTGNTEAFF.

The gene calls are TRBV6-6 and TRBJ1-5; 7 positions agree with TRBD1. The ends lost 0 bases at V and 0 bases at J; junction bases unmatched: 2. The length of the CDR3 is 16 residues. Germline V gene lookup returns CDR1 MNHNY and CDR2 SVGAGI (reference sequence). CDR3 residues: CASSYSRTGSNQPQHF. The DNA for the CDR3 is TGTGCCAGCAGTTACTCGAGGACAGGTAGCAATCAGCCCCAGCATTTT.